One T cell receptor (beta chain) is described in this entry. This record belongs to a study of blood T cell repertoires in COVID-19. Source study methods: Nucleated cell counts were estimated from reference gene primer amplification. Some clones are missing from TCRdb's copy, which holds only in-frame ones; the method was immunoSEQ multiplex PCR. That table supplies the V and J calls and clone size; D and trimming were determined from the DNA. The sample carries about 270,000 clones, 70% to 90% recorded once. CDR1 is MRHNA and CDR2 is SNTAGT in the germline V gene. The length of the CDR3 is 13 residues. V lost 11 bases to trimming and J lost 4 bases; unmatched junction nucleotides: 10.

The specimen was peripheral blood. The V gene is TRBV6-4, the J gene TRBJ2-7; 8 bases line up with TRBD1. The clonotype originates from a woman in her 70s with COVID-19, enrolled during active disease. The CDR3 region has the DNA TGTGCCGGCGACAGGGGATCGGCTTACGAGCAGTACTTC. This sequence encodes CAGDRGSAYEQYF.